Only a few counts were recorded for the clone carrying this TCR beta chain. Its antigen remains unknown. Germline CDR1 is SGHRS and CDR2 is YFSETQ. The CDR3 is made up of 14 amino acids. Combining a sample-barcoded 5' primer with a J-beta primer mix, a second PCR ran for 7 to 11 cycles. TCRdb ran MiXCR on the 5' RACE reads and lists one entry per CDR3 protein. Here the sample spans 600,000 to 900,000 distinct CDR3 sequences, about a quarter being singletons. This entry belongs to a study of blood T cells in healthy people across ages. Turning to the study itself: Template switching caught about one barcoded beta molecule for each two T cells. Findings of the study overall: Compared with aged donors, long-lived donors showed fewer expanded clones, suggesting selection.

Those donating, healthy Caucasian individuals from Russia, were aged about 6 to 100. These data were likewise used in another study, on T cells of mothers and their children.

The chain uses TRBV5-1 and TRBJ2-5; 8 bases line up with TRBD2. Near its end, the DNA agrees better with TRBJ2-1, so the J call may be wrong. The sample consisted of blood. The sequence was obtained from a boy younger than 18 in good health. DNA of the CDR3: TGCGCCAGCAGCTTGATAGCGGGGTACAATGAGCAGTTCTTC. Amino acid sequence: CASSLIAGYNEQFF.